These 10 T cell receptor beta chains were sequenced from one sample in a study of blood T cell repertoires in COVID-19. Sequencing was performed with immunoSEQ multiplex PCR; in TCRdb, only in-frame clones are kept and a portion is missing. Here the sample spans over 75,000 clones, roughly four fifths being singletons. What was sequenced was peripheral blood. The receptor source for this set is a woman of 80 years or more with acute or convalescent COVID-19.

V and J are TRBV7-2 and TRBJ2-7, with unresolved D. The germline V and J ends were trimmed by 0 bases and 1 base, with 7 bases remaining between them. The CDR3 totals 14 residues. Germline CDR1 SGHTA, CDR2 FQGNSA. The CDR3 reads CASSLASTSYEQYF. The DNA for the CDR3 is TGTGCCAGCAGCTTAGCTTCTACTTCCTACGAGCAGTACTTC.

The genes are TRBV7-9 and TRBJ2-6, with D uncertain. V was pared by 0 bases and J by 17 bases, with 11 bases between. CDR1 SEHNR and CDR2 FQNEAQ come from the germline V gene (reference sequence). The CDR3 has 12 amino acids. The CDR3 loop reads CASSLALVRLTF. In DNA form, the CDR3 reads TGTGCCAGCAGCTTAGCTTTGGTCCGGTTGACTTTC.

The chain couples TRBV6-5 to TRBJ2-1, with D perhaps matching TRBD2 (6 bases). Germline V lookup: CDR1 MNHEY, CDR2 SVGAGI. V shed 2 bases and J shed 9 bases, with 14 bases lying between them. The CDR3 is 14 amino acids. The CDR3 DNA reads TGTGCCAGCAGTTACCGGGGAACCGGGGGTGAGCAGTTCTTC. Its protein is CASSYRGTGGEQFF.

The chain links TRBV14 to TRBJ2-3; D call uncertain. The V end lost 0 bases, the J end lost 3 bases, and 4 bases lay between the germline ends. Germline CDR1 is SGHDN and CDR2 is FVKESK. The CDR3 is made up of 13 amino acids. The CDR3 DNA sequence: TGTGCCAGCAGCCAAGATTATACAGATACGCAGTATTTT. It encodes CASSQDYTDTQYF.

The rearrangement links TRBV4-1 to TRBJ2-1; 14 nucleotides align to TRBD2. J gave up 9 bases and V 3 bases, and 10 bases lay outside the gene matches. The CDR3 loop spans 17 amino acids. Germline CDR1 and CDR2: MGHRA and YSYEKL. CDR3 DNA: TGCGCCAGCAGCCACCCGAAGACTAGCGGGGGGGCAGGTGAGCAGTTCTTC. Its translation is CASSHPKTSGGAGEQFF.

The genes are TRBV13 and TRBJ1-6, with TRBD1 matching over 10 bases. The V segment lost 3 bases and the J segment 11 bases; nucleotides outside the gene matches: 7. CDR3 size: 15 residues. Germline CDR1 is PRHDT and CDR2 is FYEKMQ (reference sequence). As DNA, the CDR3 is TGTGCCAGCAGCTTTGGAGACAGGGGGCGAGCACCCCTCCACTTT. It specifies CASSFGDRGRAPLHF. The full variable domain, in which reference TRBV13 and TRBJ1-6 provide the parts outside the CDR3, is AAGVIQSPRHLIKEKRETATLKCYPIPRHDTVYWYQQGPGQDPQFLISFYEKMQSDKGSIPDRFSAQQFSDYHSELNMSSLELGDSALYFCASSFGDRGRAPLHFGNGTRLTVT.

This clone occurred once. V is TRBV7-9 and J is TRBJ2-2, with unresolved D. Trimming stripped 5 bases from V and 3 bases from J, with 13 bases between. The CDR3 is made up of 15 amino acids. Germline loops: CDR1 SEHNR, CDR2 FQNEAQ (reference sequence). The DNA of the CDR3 is TGTGCCAGCAGCCCACTCGCCGCGGACACCGGGGAGCTGTTTTTT. Translated: CASSPLAADTGELFF. Combining the CDR3 with reference TRBV7-9 and TRBJ2-2 gives the whole variable domain DTGVSQNPRHKITKRGQNVTFRCDPISEHNRLYWYRQTLGQGPEFLTYFQNEAQLEKSRLLSDRFSAERPKGSFSTLEIQRTEQGDSAMYLCASSPLAADTGELFFGEGSRLTVL.

The rearrangement uses TRBV7-2 and TRBJ2-7; D gene ambiguous. V dropped 2 bases and J dropped 3 bases, with 11 bases sitting between them. Germline CDR1 reads SGHTA; CDR2 reads FQGNSA. This CDR3 is built from 14 residues. This CDR3 is CASSLYRGRYEQYF. The CDR3 DNA reads TGTGCCAGCAGCTTATATCGAGGCCGCTACGAGCAGTACTTC.

V usage is TRBV6-5 and J usage is TRBJ1-2; D possibly corresponds to TRBD1 (5 bases). The CDR3 spans 11 residues. V lost 4 bases and J lost 7, with 7 bases in between. Germline V CDR1 and CDR2: MNHEY, SVGAGI. The CDR3 protein is CASSLGAGYTF. The CDR3 coding sequence is TGTGCCAGCAGTTTAGGGGCTGGCTACACCTTC.

This chain uses TRBV11-3 with TRBJ2-1, with a weak D call TRBD1 (5 bases). V lost 5 bases to trimming and J lost 6 bases, with 17 bases between them. CDR1 and CDR2 (germline): SGHNT, YENEEA. CDR3 length: 15 amino acids. CDR3 residues: CASSLPTGWCNEQFF. The CDR3 bases are TGTGCCAGCAGCCTCCCCACAGGTTGGTGCAATGAGCAGTTCTTC.